A selection of T cell receptor beta chains follows, all from one sample in a study of shared T cell receptors in the human thymus. Clones were read by immunoSEQ multiplex PCR, and TCRdb kept only the in-frame ones, dropping some. The table records over 450,000 clones, roughly 74% of them present only once. The data were also submitted as part of a second study, on human thymus T cells.

Source material: thymocytes. The receptors originated from a boy younger than two with a congenital heart defect. Each CDR3 is given with its conserved first and last residue. The D gene is left open where the match is weak. Only some rows state a clone size, as once, few, many or a class for expanded clones.

v_gene,j_gene,abundance,len,d_gene,CDR3aa,CDR3nt
TRBV5-8,TRBJ1-5,.,16,TRBD1,CASSRRGQGGNQPQHF,TGTGCCAGCAGCCGGAGAGGACAGGGTGGCAATCAGCCCCAGCATTTT
TRBV4-3,TRBJ1-1,.,16,.,CASSQDAGLGHTEAFF,TGCGCCAGCAGCCAAGATGCAGGGCTAGGGCACACTGAAGCTTTCTTT
TRBV10-1,TRBJ2-3,.,15,TRBD1,CASSQTGDPTDTQYF,TGCGCCAGCAGTCAGACAGGGGATCCCACAGATACGCAGTATTTT
TRBV28,TRBJ2-2,.,15,.,CACYSLTGSTGELFF,TGTGCCTGCTATAGTTTAACCGGGTCCACCGGGGAGCTGTTTTTT
TRBV5-6,TRBJ2-7,.,14,.,CASKERQRITEQYF,TGTGCCAGCAAGGAGCGGCAAAGGATAACCGAGCAGTACTTC
TRBV5-1,TRBJ2-3,.,16,TRBD1,CASSKGTGDEGDTQYF,TGCGCCAGCAGCAAAGGGACAGGGGATGAGGGAGATACGCAGTATTTT
TRBV5-4,TRBJ2-3,.,16,TRBD2,CASSLSAGANTDTQYF,TGTGCCAGCAGCTTGTCAGCGGGAGCGAACACAGATACGCAGTATTTT
TRBV19,TRBJ2-5,.,15,TRBD2,CASTSPSGRPGTQYF,TGTGCCAGTACATCCCCTAGCGGGAGACCCGGGACCCAGTACTTC
TRBV2,TRBJ2-1,.,17,TRBD2,CASSERLAVSGGHEQFF,TGTGCCAGCAGTGAACGACTAGCGGTTTCTGGAGGGCATGAGCAGTTCTTC
TRBV5-1,TRBJ2-5,.,12,.,CASSLFRETQYF,TGCGCCAGCAGCTTGTTCCGAGAGACCCAGTACTTC
TRBV5-6,TRBJ2-3,.,19,.,CASTLRRSGIQGSTDTQYF,TGTGCCAGCACACTCCGTAGAAGCGGAATCCAGGGGAGCACAGATACGCAGTATTTT
TRBV7-9,TRBJ1-5,.,14,.,CASSLEGVEQPQHF,TGTGCCAGCAGCTTAGAGGGGGTAGAACAGCCCCAGCATTTT
TRBV5-6,TRBJ2-2,.,18,TRBD1,CASSLDTGAGPNTGELFF,TGTGCCAGCAGCTTGGACACAGGGGCAGGGCCGAACACCGGGGAGCTGTTTTTT
TRBV19,TRBJ2-1,few,14,.,CASSMPPSSAEQFF,TGTGCCAGTAGTATGCCGCCCTCTAGCGCCGAGCAGTTCTTC
TRBV11-2,TRBJ1-5,.,15,.,CASSHGFGWHQPQHF,TGTGCCAGCAGCCACGGATTCGGGTGGCATCAGCCCCAGCATTTT
TRBV6-1,TRBJ1-1,few,14,.,CASNHRDMNTEAFF,TGTGCCAGCAATCACAGGGACATGAACACTGAAGCTTTCTTT
TRBV5-6,TRBJ2-3,.,14,.,CASSVSQGPDTQYF,TGTGCCAGCAGCGTATCCCAGGGCCCAGATACGCAGTATTTT
TRBV6-4,TRBJ1-1,.,16,.,CASTKDQGGGHTEAFF,TGTGCCAGCACCAAAGACCAGGGTGGAGGGCACACTGAAGCTTTCTTT
TRBV7-3,TRBJ2-5,.,13,.,CASSLGGSSDQYF,TGTGCCAGCAGCTTGGGTGGGAGTAGCGACCAGTACTTC
TRBV28,TRBJ2-5,.,16,.,CASSFRQGRENETQYF,TGTGCCAGCAGTTTCCGCCAGGGTCGTGAGAATGAGACCCAGTACTTC
TRBV28,TRBJ1-2,.,13,.,CASSSDRNYGYTF,TGTGCCAGCAGCTCCGACAGGAACTATGGCTACACCTTC
TRBV18,TRBJ2-1,.,16,.,CASSRNSGTAYNEQFF,TGTGCCAGCTCACGGAATAGCGGGACAGCATACAATGAGCAGTTCTTC
TRBV27,TRBJ2-7,.,16,.,CASRLLWTAIPHEQYF,TGTGCCAGCAGGCTGCTGTGGACAGCCATTCCCCACGAGCAGTACTTC
TRBV6-6,TRBJ2-3,.,16,TRBD2,CASSHSGAGSTDTQYF,TGTGCCAGCAGTCACAGCGGGGCGGGTAGCACAGATACGCAGTATTTT
TRBV30,TRBJ2-3,.,13,TRBD2,CAWSGRAMDTQYF,TGTGCCTGGAGCGGGAGGGCCATGGATACGCAGTATTTT
TRBV2,TRBJ2-7,.,15,.,CASSEEGQGSYEQYF,TGTGCCAGCAGTGAAGAAGGGCAGGGTTCCTACGAGCAGTACTTC
TRBV28,TRBJ2-7,.,14,TRBD1,CASSRTGGPSEQYF,TGTGCCAGCAGTAGGACAGGGGGACCTTCCGAGCAGTACTTC
TRBV6-5,TRBJ2-1,.,14,.,CASSYVISYNEQFF,TGTGCCAGCAGTTACGTAATTTCCTACAATGAGCAGTTCTTC
TRBV4-3,TRBJ2-6,.,17,.,CASSQAQGRSGANALTF,TGCGCCAGCAGCCAAGCCCAGGGGCGATCTGGGGCCAACGCCCTGACTTTC
TRBV6-1,TRBJ2-6,.,18,TRBD1,CASSEQDRFSSGANVLTF,TGTGCCAGCAGTGAACAGGACAGGTTTAGCTCTGGGGCCAACGTCCTGACTTTC
TRBV4-3,TRBJ1-1,few,15,.,CASSQDPGGGTEAFF,TGCGCCAGCAGCCAAGATCCCGGCGGGGGCACTGAAGCTTTCTTT
TRBV6-6,TRBJ1-5,.,16,TRBD1,CASSGPDRGCNQPQHF,TGTGCCAGCAGCGGCCCCGACAGGGGATGCAATCAGCCCCAGCATTTT
TRBV7-2,TRBJ1-4,.,13,.,CASSLEVINGLFF,TGTGCCAGCAGCTTAGAAGTGATCAACGGACTGTTTTTT
TRBV19,TRBJ2-3,few,15,TRBD2,CASSIGAGWPDTQYF,TGTGCCAGTAGTATAGGAGCGGGATGGCCAGATACGCAGTATTTT
TRBV5-4,TRBJ1-2,.,14,.,CASSLRDTNYGYTF,TGTGCCAGCAGCTTGAGAGACACTAACTATGGCTACACCTTC
TRBV28,TRBJ1-2,.,19,.,CASSLRFCADRNTGYGYTF,TGTGCCAGCAGTTTGAGATTTTGTGCTGACAGGAACACTGGCTATGGCTACACCTTC
TRBV19,TRBJ2-1,.,15,TRBD1,CASSPQGASRNEQFF,TGTGCCAGTAGTCCCCAGGGGGCCTCTAGGAATGAGCAGTTCTTC
TRBV29-1,TRBJ1-1,.,11,.,CSVEGRQRAFF,TGCAGCGTTGAGGGGCGCCAGAGAGCTTTCTTT
TRBV19,TRBJ1-2,.,14,.,CATHSPGTPYGYTF,TGTGCTACCCATTCCCCCGGGACACCCTATGGCTACACCTTC
TRBV14,TRBJ2-7,few,15,.,CASSQDGRESYEQYF,TGTGCCAGCAGCCAAGATGGACGGGAGTCCTACGAGCAGTACTTC